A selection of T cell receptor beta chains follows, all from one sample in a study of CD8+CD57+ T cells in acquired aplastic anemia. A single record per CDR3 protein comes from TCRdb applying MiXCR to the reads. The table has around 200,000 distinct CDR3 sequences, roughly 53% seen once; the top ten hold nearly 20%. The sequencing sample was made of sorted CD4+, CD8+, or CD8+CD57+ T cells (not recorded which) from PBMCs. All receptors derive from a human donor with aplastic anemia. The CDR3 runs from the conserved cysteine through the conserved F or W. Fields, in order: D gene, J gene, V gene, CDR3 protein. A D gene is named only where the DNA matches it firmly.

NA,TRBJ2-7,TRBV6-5,CASGQRVYEQYF
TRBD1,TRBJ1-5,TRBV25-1,CASSEYMDRGRNSNQPQHF
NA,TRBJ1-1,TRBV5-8,CASSLFNGDTEAFF
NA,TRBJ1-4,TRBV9,CASSPRAGANEKLFF
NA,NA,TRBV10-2,CASKSSPRRETQYF
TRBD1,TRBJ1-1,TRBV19,CASSRRGQGAEAFF
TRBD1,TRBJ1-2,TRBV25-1,CASSEAGGFDYGYTF
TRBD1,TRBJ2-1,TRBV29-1,CSSSTGTGGVEQFF
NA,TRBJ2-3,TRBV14,CASSQVRGASTDTQYF
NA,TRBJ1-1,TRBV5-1,CASTGGAGMNTEAFF
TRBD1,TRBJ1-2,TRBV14,CASSLGQDGYTF
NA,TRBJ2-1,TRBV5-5,CASSLEGGASYNEQFF
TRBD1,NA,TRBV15,CATSRGRTGLIYEQYF
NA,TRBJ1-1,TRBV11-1,CASQTVEFTEAFF
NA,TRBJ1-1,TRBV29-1,CSVEGLMNTEAFF
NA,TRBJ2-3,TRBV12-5,CASGYGDRTDTQYF
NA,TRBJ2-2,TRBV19,CASSKRSSVLTGELFF
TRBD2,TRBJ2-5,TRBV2,CASSATSGQETQYF
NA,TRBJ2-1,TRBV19,CASSTGRSTRSNEQFF
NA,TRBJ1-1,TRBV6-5,CASNESRAGLNTEAFF
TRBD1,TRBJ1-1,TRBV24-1,CATIGRDRGKAFF
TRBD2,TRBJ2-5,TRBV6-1,CASSEGGGGVGTQYF
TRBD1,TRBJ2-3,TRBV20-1,CSARNDRGGTRSTQYF
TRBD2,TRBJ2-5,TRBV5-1,CASSLGGTREETQYF
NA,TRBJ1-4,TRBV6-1,CASSRQMVREKLFF